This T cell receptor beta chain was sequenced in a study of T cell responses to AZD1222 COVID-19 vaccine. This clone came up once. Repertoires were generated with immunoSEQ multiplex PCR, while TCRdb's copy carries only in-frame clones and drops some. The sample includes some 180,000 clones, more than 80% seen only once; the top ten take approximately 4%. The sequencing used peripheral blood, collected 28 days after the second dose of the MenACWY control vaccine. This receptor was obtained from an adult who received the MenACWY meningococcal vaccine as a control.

CDR3: CASSPRTGEVRGYTF. The CDR3 bases are TGTGCCAGCAGTCCCCGGACAGGGGAGGTGCGCGGCTACACCTTC. The chain has TRBV2 and TRBJ1-2, with TRBD1 identical over 9 bases. Germline CDR1 is SNHLY and CDR2 is FYNNEI. V was pared by 5 bases and J by 8 bases, with 12 bases of the junction left unmatched. The CDR3 runs to 15 residues.